What follows is one T cell receptor beta chain and its context. The antigen remains undetermined. Indicated time point: newly diagnosed GD, antithyroid drugs for less than 3 months. Construction of the TCR library relied on RNA isolated from PBMCs. These data originate in a study of regulatory T cells in long-lasting Graves disease. Notes on the study in general: The study found lower TCR diversity in persistent Graves' patients than in newly diagnosed ones. Persistent disease was associated with favored TRBV28 usage and with favored use of TRBJ1-2 and TRBJ2-5.

With 9 bases removed from V and 1 base from J, the gap between germline ends came to 8 bases. Germline lookup yields CDR1 KGHDR and CDR2 SFDVKD. The CDR3 runs to 12 residues. CDR3 regions were amplified by Arm-PCR using iRepertoire HTBI primers to build TCR beta libraries. Each CDR3 protein is one row after TCRdb ran MiXCR on the multiplex PCR reads. The sample shows 400,000 to 550,000 distinct CDR3 sequences, less than 20% of them seen only once. These data also featured in a second study, about T cells in Graves' hyperthyroidism and ophthalmopathy. That report notes: The study excluded patients with uncontrolled infection, other autoimmune disease, pregnancy or lactation. A 13 V-J model separated ophthalmopathy from stable hyperthyroidism.

This clonotype originated in a woman younger than 30 with Graves disease. V is TRBV24-1 and J is TRBJ2-5; a weak D match, TRBD1 (5 bases). Sequences were derived from peripheral blood mononuclear cells (PBMCs), sampled at new diagnosis, from a patient treated with antithyroid drugs. The chain's CDR3 is CATGQTQETQYF. The CDR3 DNA is TGTGCCACCGGACAAACCCAAGAGACCCAGTACTTC.